This is a list of T cell receptor beta chains from one sample in a study of T cell responses to AZD1222 COVID-19 vaccine. Only in-frame clones appear in the TCRdb table, and some are missing; sequencing was by immunoSEQ multiplex PCR. This repertoire shows about 150,000 clones, roughly 90% found once; its top ten account for approximately 1.5%. The sequenced sample was peripheral blood, obtained on day 0 of AZD1222 vaccination. The origin of the receptors is an adult in good health. Both conserved end residues are part of each CDR3. The D gene is left open where the match is weak. Clone size, where shown, is once, few, many, or a class for clones that have expanded.

TRBV10-3	TRBD1	.	TRBJ2-5	CATTGTEKETQYF	TGTGCCACAACCGGGACAGAAAAAGAGACCCAGTACTTC
TRBV7-9	TRBD2	.	TRBJ2-7	CASSLGGLAGVTYEQYF	TGTGCCAGCAGCTTGGGGGGTCTCGCGGGAGTCACCTACGAGCAGTACTTC
TRBV3-1/TRBV3-2	TRBD1	.	TRBJ1-1	CASSTSGGSEAFF	TGTGCCAGCAGCACCTCAGGGGGCTCTGAAGCTTTCTTT
TRBV7-8	TRBD2	.	TRBJ2-5	CASSLGTSVRETQYF	TGTGCCAGCAGCTTAGGGACTAGCGTGAGAGAGACCCAGTACTTC
TRBV6-5	.	.	TRBJ2-3	CASSPPWGTDTQYF	TGTGCCAGCAGCCCCCCATGGGGCACAGATACGCAGTATTTT
TRBV6-5	TRBD2	.	TRBJ2-2	CASSHSGLAGTGELFF	TGTGCCAGCAGTCACTCGGGACTAGCGGGCACCGGGGAGCTGTTTTTT
TRBV27	TRBD1	few	TRBJ1-2	CASSPRGQVVYGYTF	TGTGCCAGCAGTCCTCGGGGACAGGTAGTCTATGGCTACACCTTC
TRBV6-2/TRBV6-3	.	.	TRBJ1-5	CASSYGGLSNQPQHF	TGTGCCAGCAGTTATGGGGGCCTTAGCAATCAGCCCCAGCATTTT
TRBV25-1	.	once	TRBJ2-7	CASSPSSYEQYF	TGTGCCAGCAGCCCGAGCTCCTACGAGCAGTACTTC
TRBV19	TRBD2	.	TRBJ2-5	CASSTEGLAVAQYF	TGTGCCAGTAGTACCGAGGGACTAGCGGTTGCGCAGTACTTC
TRBV11-3	.	.	TRBJ2-5	CASSWGSSETQYF	TGTGCCAGCAGCTGGGGTTCCTCGGAGACCCAGTACTTC
TRBV7-2	.	.	TRBJ1-1	CASSFDLYNTEAFF	TGTGCCAGCAGCTTCGATCTTTACAACACTGAAGCTTTCTTT
TRBV11-2	TRBD2	.	TRBJ2-1	CASSLVSSGNYNEQFF	TGTGCCAGCAGCTTAGTGTCTAGCGGGAACTACAATGAGCAGTTCTTC
TRBV13	.	.	TRBJ1-2	CASSRGDRAYGYTF	TGTGCCAGCAGCCGAGGCGACAGAGCCTATGGCTACACCTTC
TRBV27	.	once	TRBJ1-5	CASRNQGINQPQHF	TGTGCCAGCAGGAACCAGGGGATTAATCAGCCCCAGCATTTT
TRBV7-9	.	.	TRBJ2-2	CASSLAGSTGELFF	TGTGCCAGCAGCTTAGCGGGCAGCACCGGGGAGCTGTTTTTT
TRBV6-4	TRBD1	.	TRBJ2-1	CASSPGQANNEQFF	TGTGCCAGCAGTCCGGGACAGGCGAACAATGAGCAGTTCTTC
TRBV28	TRBD1	.	TRBJ1-4	CASSSPGTGLSEKLFF	TGTGCCAGCAGTTCACCCGGGACAGGGCTGAGCGAAAAACTGTTTTTT
TRBV4-1	.	.	TRBJ1-5	CASSPEMDRPSNQPQHF	TGCGCCAGCAGCCCGGAGATGGACCGACCGAGCAATCAGCCCCAGCATTTT
TRBV5-1	TRBD2	few	TRBJ2-1	CASSLGVRGGSNEQFF	TGCGCCAGCAGCTTGGGAGTACGGGGGGGCTCTAATGAGCAGTTCTTC
TRBV10-3	TRBD1	.	TRBJ1-1	CATTGDMNTEAFF	TGTGCCACCACAGGGGATATGAACACTGAAGCTTTCTTT
TRBV21-1	.	.	TRBJ2-7	CASSKDRSYEQYF	TGTGCCAGCAGCAAAGACAGGAGCTACGAGCAGTACTTC
TRBV11-3	.	.	TRBJ2-1	CASSPQGRGANEQFF	TGTGCCAGCAGCCCCCAGGGAAGAGGAGCCAATGAGCAGTTCTTC
TRBV6-2/TRBV6-3	TRBD1	.	TRBJ1-1	CASSYSGEGGARMNTEAFF	TGTGCCAGCAGTTACTCAGGGGAAGGGGGCGCGCGGATGAACACTGAAGCTTTCTTT